What follows describes a single TCR beta chain. Its antigen is currently unknown. The data were obtained in a study of post-analysis software for immune sequencing data. Notes on the study in general: Strong co-clustering by F measure was evident for samples that had been prepared in the same batch. When patients were compared with controls, five TRBV segments were more frequent, TRBV5-6, TRBV5-1 and TRBV20-1 among them.

Libraries were made from TCR beta cDNA, and they carried unique molecular identifiers. Some 500,000 cDNA molecules were recovered from an input of about 0.9 to 10 million T cells. From the PCR reads, TCRdb called clonotypes with MiXCR, one entry per CDR3 protein. The table records about 620,000 distinct CDR3 sequences, around 47% of them present only once. The J segment lost 0 bases and the V segment lost 2 bases, leaving 3 bases of the junction unmatched. The CDR3 loop spans 16 amino acids. CDR1 is MNHEY, CDR2 SVGAGI, per germline. The receptor was isolated from a girl between 5 and 17 years old with multiple sclerosis. V and J are TRBV6-5 and TRBJ1-2, with 10 bases matching TRBD1. The specimen sequenced was blood. This CDR3 reads CASSYGDRGANYGYTF. CDR3 sequence (DNA): TGTGCCAGCAGTTACGGGGACAGGGGAGCTAACTATGGCTACACCTTC.